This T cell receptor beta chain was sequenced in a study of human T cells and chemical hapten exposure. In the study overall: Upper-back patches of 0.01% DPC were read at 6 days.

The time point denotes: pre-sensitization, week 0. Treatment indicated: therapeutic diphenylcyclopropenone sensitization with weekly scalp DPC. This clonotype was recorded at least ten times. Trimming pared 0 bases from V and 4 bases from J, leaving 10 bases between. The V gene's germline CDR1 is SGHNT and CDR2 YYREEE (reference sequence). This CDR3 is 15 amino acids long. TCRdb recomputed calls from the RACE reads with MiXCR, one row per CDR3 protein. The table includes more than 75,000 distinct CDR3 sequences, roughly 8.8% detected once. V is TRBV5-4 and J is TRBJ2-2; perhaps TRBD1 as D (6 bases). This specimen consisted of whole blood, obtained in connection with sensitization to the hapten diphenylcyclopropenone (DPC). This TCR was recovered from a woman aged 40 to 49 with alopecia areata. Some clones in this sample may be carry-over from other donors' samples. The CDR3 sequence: CASSLGTGSTGELFF. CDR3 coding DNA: TGTGCCAGCAGCTTGGGAACAGGGAGCACCGGGGAGCTGTTTTTT.